This record concerns one T cell receptor beta chain sequence. In its sample, this clonotype was seen a few times. Its cognate antigen has yet to be identified. Base qualities are not provided; no much larger clone lies one nucleotide away. TCRdb shows the sequencer as Illumina HiSeq 2500. Quantitative 5'-RACE with molecular barcodes was used to prepare TCR beta libraries. The source study handled its data this way. To identify disease-linked TCR variants, a new computational method was used, one built on a probabilistic model of VDJ rearrangement. In-frame beta chains were kept once TCRdb had trimmed the public reads at Q25 with fastp and called clones with MiXCR. Entries are consolidated by CDR3 protein sequence, retaining the most common genes and DNA. In this record, the V and J calls reflect TCRdb's handling and not the investigators' own analysis. The sample includes approximately 220,000 distinct CDR3 sequences, with over 9.5% observed a single time. The top ten hold roughly a fifth of the sample.

V has 1 base trimmed and J has 5 bases trimmed; junction bases matching no gene number 5. Inclusive of the bounding cysteine and phenylalanine, the CDR3 is 14 residues long. Kept here is only the CDR3 DNA, which spans 42 bases and is read in frame from base 1. This entry comes from a study of CD8 T cells in ankylosing spondylitis listed by TCRdb under 2017. Context from the whole study: The study profiled T cell receptor beta repertoires in healthy donors and ankylosing spondylitis patients to find disease-linked TCR variants. Peripheral blood samples were taken, and synovial fluid was additionally collected from ankylosing spondylitis patients. The full study cohort comprised 25 or so ankylosing spondylitis patients and about 110 healthy donors. On the study overall, not on this receptor specifically: The disease-linked clones were reported to be significantly enriched in matched synovial fluid samples from ankylosing spondylitis patients. Some TCR beta motif variants had previously been reported in synovial fluid and blood of reactive arthritis patients, which suggested common disease-initiation mechanisms. The disease-linked clones showed a CD8+ phenotype and occurred at relatively low frequencies in peripheral blood. Blood from ankylosing spondylitis patients appeared to be characterized by a TCR beta motif made up of under ten highly homologous amino acid variants.

The rearrangement joined TRBV12-3 or TRBV12-4 to TRBJ2-7; TRBD2 fits 7 bases in the junction. The sequenced sample consisted of blood, either unsorted or a sorted T cell fraction (not recorded which). This receptor was taken from a male donor with ankylosing spondylitis or in good health (not recorded which). This receptor carries the CDR3 CASSLGGGRDEQYF. The DNA is TGTGCCAGCAGTTTAGGGGGGGGAAGGGACGAGCAGTACTTC.